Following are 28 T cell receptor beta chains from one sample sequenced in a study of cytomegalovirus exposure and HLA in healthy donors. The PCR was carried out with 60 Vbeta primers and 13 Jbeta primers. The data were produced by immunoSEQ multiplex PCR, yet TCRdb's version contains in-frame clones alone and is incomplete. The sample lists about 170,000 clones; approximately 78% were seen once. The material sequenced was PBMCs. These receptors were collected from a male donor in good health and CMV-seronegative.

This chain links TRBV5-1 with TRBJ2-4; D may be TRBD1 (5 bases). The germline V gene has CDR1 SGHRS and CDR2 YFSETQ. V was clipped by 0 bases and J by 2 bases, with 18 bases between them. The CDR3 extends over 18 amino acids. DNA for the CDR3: TGCGCCAGCAGCTTGGAGTCGACAGCCTACAACTCCAAAAACATTCAGTACTTC. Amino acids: CASSLESTAYNSKNIQYF.

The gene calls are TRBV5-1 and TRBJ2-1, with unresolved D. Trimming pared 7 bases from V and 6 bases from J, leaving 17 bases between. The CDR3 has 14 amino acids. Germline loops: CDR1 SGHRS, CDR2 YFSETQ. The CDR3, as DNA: TGCGCCAGCCAACCCCGACTCCAAGGCAATGAGCAGTTCTTC. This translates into CASQPRLQGNEQFF.

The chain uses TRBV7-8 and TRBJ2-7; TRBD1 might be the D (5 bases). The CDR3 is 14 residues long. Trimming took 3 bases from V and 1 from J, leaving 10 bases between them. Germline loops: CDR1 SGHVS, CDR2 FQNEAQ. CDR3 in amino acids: CASSLTDLSYEQYF. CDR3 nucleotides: TGTGCCAGCAGCTTGACAGATCTATCCTACGAGCAGTACTTC.

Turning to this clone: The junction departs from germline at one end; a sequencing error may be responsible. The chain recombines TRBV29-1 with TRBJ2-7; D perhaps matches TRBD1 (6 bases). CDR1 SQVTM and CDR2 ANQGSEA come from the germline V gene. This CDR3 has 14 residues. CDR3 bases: TGCAGCGTTGCCTCCGGCAGGGGCACCTACGGGCAGTACTTC. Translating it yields CSVASGRGTYGQYF.

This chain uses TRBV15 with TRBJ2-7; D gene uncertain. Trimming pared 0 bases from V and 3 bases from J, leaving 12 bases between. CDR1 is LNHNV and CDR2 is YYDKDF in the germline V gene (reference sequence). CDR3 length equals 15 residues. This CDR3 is CATSRDLSAVYEQYF. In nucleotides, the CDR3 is TGTGCCACCAGCAGAGATTTAAGTGCAGTCTACGAGCAGTACTTC.

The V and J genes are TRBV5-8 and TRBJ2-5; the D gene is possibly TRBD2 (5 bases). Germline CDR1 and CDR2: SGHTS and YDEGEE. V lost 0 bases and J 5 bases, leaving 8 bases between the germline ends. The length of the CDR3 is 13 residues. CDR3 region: CASSLAGMETQYF. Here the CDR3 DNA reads TGTGCCAGCAGCTTGGCGGGGATGGAGACCCAGTACTTC.

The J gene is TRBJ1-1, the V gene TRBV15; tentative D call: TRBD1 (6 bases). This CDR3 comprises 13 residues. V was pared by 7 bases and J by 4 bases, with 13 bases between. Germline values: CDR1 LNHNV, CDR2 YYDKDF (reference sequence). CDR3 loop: CATKADRFTEAFF. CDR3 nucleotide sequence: TGTGCCACCAAAGCCGACAGGTTCACTGAAGCTTTCTTT.

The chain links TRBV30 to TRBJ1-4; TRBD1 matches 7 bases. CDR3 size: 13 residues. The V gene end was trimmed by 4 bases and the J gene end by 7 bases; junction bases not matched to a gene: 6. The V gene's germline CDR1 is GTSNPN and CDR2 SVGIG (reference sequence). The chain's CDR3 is CAWTGTVPEKLFF. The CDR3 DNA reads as TGTGCCTGGACCGGGACAGTGCCTGAAAAACTGTTTTTT. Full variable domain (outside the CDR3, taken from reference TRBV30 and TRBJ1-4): SQTIHQWPATLVQPVGSPLSLECTVEGTSNPNLYWYRQAAGRGLQLLFYSVGIGQISSEVPQNLSASRPQDRQFILSSKKLLLSDSGFYLCAWTGTVPEKLFFGSGTQLSVL.

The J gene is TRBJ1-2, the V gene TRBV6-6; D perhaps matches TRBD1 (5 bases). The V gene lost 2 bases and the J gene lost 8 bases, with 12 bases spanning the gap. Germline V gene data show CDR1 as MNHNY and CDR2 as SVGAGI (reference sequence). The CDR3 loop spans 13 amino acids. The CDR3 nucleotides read TGTGCCAGCAGTTACGGGGCTGCTGGCGGCTACACCTTC. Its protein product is CASSYGAAGGYTF.

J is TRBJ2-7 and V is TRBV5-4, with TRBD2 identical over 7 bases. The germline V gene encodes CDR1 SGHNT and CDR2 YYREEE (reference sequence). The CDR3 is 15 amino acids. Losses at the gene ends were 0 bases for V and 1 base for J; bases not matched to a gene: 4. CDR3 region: CASSLEAGSSYEQYF. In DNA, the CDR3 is TGTGCCAGCAGCTTGGAAGCGGGGAGTTCCTACGAGCAGTACTTC. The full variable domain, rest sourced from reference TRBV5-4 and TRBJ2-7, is ETGVTQSPTHLIKTRGQQVTLRCSSQSGHNTVSWYQQALGQGPQFIFQYYREEENGRGNFPPRFSGLQFPNYSSELNVNALELDDSALYLCASSLEAGSSYEQYFGPGTRLTVT.

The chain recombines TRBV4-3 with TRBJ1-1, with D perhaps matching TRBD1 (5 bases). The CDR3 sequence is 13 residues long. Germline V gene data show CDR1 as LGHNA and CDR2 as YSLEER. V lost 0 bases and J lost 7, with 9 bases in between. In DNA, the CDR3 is TGCGCCAGCAGCCAAGAAATGACAGTTGAAGCTTTCTTT. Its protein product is CASSQEMTVEAFF.

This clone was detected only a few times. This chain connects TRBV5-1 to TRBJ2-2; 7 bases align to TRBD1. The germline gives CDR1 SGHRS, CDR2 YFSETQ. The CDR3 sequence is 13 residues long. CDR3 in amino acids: CALQGTNTGELFF. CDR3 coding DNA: TGCGCTTTACAGGGGACGAACACCGGGGAGCTGTTTTTT.

CDR3 sequence (DNA): TGTGCCATCAGTGAGGTGACAGGGGCTACCACAGATACGCAGTATTTT. This translates into CAISEVTGATTDTQYF. This chain uses TRBV10-3 with TRBJ2-3; the match to TRBD1 covers 8 bases. Trimming removed 2 bases from V and 2 bases from J; junction bases left unmatched: 6. The CDR3 consists of 16 residues. CDR1 is ENHRY and CDR2 is SYGVKD in the germline V gene.

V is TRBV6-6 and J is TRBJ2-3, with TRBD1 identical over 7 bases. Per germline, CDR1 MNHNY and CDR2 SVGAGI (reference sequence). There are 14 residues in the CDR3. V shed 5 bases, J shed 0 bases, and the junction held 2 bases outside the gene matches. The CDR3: CASSDRASTDTQYF. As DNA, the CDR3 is TGTGCCAGCAGTGACAGGGCTAGCACAGATACGCAGTATTTT.

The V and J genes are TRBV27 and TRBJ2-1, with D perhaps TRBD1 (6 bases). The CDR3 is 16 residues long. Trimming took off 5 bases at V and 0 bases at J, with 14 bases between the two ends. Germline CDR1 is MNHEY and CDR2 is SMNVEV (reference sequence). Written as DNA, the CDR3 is TGTGCCAGCAGTCCACTCGGACAGAACTCCTACAATGAGCAGTTCTTC. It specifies CASSPLGQNSYNEQFF.

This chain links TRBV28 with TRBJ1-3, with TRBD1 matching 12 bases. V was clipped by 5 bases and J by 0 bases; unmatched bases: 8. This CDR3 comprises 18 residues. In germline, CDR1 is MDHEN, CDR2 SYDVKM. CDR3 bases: TGTGCCAGCAGTACCTTAGGGACAGGGGGCCACTCTGGAAACACCATATATTTT. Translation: CASSTLGTGGHSGNTIYF.

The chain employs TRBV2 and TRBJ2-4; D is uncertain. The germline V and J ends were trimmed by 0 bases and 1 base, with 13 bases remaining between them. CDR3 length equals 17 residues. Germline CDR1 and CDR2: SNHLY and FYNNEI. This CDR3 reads CASSEANSRRAKNIQYF. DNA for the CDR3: TGTGCCAGCAGTGAAGCCAACTCAAGGCGGGCCAAAAACATTCAGTACTTC.

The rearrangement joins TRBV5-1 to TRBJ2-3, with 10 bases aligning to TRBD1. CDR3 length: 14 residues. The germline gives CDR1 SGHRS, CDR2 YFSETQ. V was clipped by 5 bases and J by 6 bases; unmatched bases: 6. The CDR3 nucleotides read TGCGCCAGCAGGACCGGGACAGGGGTCGATACGCAGTATTTT. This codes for CASRTGTGVDTQYF.

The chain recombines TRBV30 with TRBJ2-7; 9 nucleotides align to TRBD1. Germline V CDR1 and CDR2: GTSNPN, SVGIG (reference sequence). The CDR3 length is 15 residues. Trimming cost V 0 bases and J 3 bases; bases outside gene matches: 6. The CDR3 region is CAWSVRDRAYYEQYF. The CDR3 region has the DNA TGTGCCTGGAGTGTACGGGACAGGGCTTACTACGAGCAGTACTTC.

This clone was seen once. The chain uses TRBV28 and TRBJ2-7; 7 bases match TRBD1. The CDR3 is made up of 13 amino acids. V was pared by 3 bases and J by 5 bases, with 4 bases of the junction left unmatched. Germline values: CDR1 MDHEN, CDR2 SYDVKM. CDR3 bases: TGTGCCAGCAGTTTGGGACAGACCAACGAGCAGTACTTC. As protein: CASSLGQTNEQYF.

CDR3 nucleotides: TGTGCCAGCAGGCCAGGGGGCTCCTACGAGCAGTACTTC. It translates to CASRPGGSYEQYF. The chain employs TRBV6-5 and TRBJ2-7; 7 nucleotides align to TRBD1. The CDR3 is made up of 13 amino acids. Germline CDR1 is MNHEY and CDR2 is SVGAGI. Trimming removed 6 bases from V and 0 bases from J; junction bases left unmatched: 2.

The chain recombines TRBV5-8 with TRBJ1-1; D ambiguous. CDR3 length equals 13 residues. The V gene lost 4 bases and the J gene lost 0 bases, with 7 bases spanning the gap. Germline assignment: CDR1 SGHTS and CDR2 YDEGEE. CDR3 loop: CASSLSMNTEAFF. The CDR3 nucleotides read TGTGCCAGCAGCCTGAGTATGAACACTGAAGCTTTCTTT.

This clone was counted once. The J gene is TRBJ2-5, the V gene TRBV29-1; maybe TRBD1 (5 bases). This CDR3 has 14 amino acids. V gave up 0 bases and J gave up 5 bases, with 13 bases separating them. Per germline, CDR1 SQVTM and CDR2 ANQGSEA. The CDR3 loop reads CSVEDQGPSETQYF. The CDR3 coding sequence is TGCAGCGTTGAAGATCAGGGCCCAAGTGAGACCCAGTACTTC.

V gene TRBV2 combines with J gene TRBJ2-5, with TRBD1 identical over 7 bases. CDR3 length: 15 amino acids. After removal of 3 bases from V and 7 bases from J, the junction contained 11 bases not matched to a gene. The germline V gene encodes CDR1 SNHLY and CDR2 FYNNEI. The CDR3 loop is CASSEFLQGSGTQYF. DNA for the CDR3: TGTGCCAGCAGTGAGTTTCTACAGGGGAGTGGGACCCAGTACTTC.

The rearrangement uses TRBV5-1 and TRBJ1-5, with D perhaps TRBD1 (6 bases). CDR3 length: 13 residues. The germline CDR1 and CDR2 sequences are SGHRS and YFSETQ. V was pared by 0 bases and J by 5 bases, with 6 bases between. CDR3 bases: TGCGCCAGCAGCTTGGACAGGGATCAGCCCCAGCATTTT. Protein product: CASSLDRDQPQHF.

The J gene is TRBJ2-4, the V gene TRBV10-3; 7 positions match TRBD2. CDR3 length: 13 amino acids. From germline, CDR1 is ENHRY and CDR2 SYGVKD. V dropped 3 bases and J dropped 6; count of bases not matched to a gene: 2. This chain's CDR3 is CAISEGLVNIQYF. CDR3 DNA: TGTGCCATCAGTGAAGGACTAGTAAACATTCAGTACTTC.

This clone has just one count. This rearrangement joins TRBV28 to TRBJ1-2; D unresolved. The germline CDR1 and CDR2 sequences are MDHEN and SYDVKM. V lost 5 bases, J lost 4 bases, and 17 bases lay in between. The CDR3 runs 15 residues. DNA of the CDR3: TGTGCCAGCAGTAGACTGCCCGCAAACACCTATGGCTACACCTTC. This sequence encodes CASSRLPANTYGYTF.

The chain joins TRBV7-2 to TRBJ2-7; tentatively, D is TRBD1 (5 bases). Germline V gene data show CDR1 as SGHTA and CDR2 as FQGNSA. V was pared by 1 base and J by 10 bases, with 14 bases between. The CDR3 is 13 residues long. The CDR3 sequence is CASSLGGRSIQYF. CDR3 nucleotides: TGTGCCAGCAGCTTAGGGGGCCGGAGTATTCAGTACTTC.